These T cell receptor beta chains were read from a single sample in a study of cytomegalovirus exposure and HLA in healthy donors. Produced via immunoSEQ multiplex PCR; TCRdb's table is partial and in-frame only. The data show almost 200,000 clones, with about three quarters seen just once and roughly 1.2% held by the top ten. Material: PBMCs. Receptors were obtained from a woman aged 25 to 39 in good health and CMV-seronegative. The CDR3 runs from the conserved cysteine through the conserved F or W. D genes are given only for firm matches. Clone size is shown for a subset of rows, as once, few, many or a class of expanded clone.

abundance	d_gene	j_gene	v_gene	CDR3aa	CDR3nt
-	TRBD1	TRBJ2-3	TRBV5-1	CASREPGQGLSTDTQYF	TGCGCCAGCAGGGAACCGGGACAGGGTCTTAGCACAGATACGCAGTATTTT
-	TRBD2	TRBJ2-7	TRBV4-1	CASSQALILAGIPYEQYF	TGCGCCAGCAGCCAAGCCCTTATTCTAGCGGGGATTCCCTACGAGCAGTACTTC
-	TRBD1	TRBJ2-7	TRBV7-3	CASSPGTGGVYEQYF	TGTGCCAGCAGCCCCGGGACAGGAGGAGTTTACGAGCAGTACTTC
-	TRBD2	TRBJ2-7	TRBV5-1	CASSQGTSGNYEQYF	TGCGCCAGCAGCCAGGGGACTAGCGGTAACTACGAGCAGTACTTC
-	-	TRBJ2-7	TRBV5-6	CASSLTFSYEQYF	TGTGCCAGCAGCTTGACATTCTCCTACGAGCAGTACTTC
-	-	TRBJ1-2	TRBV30	CAWSVGQLDYGYTF	TGTGCCTGGAGTGTCGGACAGTTGGACTATGGCTACACCTTC
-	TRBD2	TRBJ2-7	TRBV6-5	CASSYAGGGNEQYF	TGTGCCAGCAGTTACGCCGGGGGGGGAAACGAGCAGTACTTC
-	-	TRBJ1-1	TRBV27	CASREIRVNTEAFF	TGTGCCAGCAGGGAGATCAGGGTGAACACTGAAGCTTTCTTT
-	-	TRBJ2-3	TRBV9	CASSVDHRDTDTQYF	TGTGCCAGCAGCGTAGATCACAGAGACACAGATACGCAGTATTTT
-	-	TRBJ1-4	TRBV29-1	CSVGAFMPNEKLFF	TGCAGCGTCGGTGCGTTTATGCCTAATGAAAAACTGTTTTTT
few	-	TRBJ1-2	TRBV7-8	CASSRPSGPRGDGYTF	TGTGCCAGCAGCCGCCCCAGCGGGCCCCGAGGTGACGGCTACACCTTC
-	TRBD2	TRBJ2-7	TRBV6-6	CASSAGTGTSGYEQYF	TGTGCCAGCAGTGCTGGCACCGGGACTAGCGGCTACGAGCAGTACTTC
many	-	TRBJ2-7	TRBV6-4	CASSVSPGDSYEQYF	TGTGCCAGCAGTGTTTCGCCCGGGGATTCCTACGAGCAGTACTTC
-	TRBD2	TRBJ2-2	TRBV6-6	CAASDGGFMNTGELFF	TGTGCCGCTTCGGACGGGGGGTTTATGAACACCGGGGAGCTGTTTTTT
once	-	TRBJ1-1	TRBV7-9	CASSQIQAEAFF	TGTGCCAGCAGCCAAATACAGGCTGAAGCTTTCTTT
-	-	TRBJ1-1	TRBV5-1	CASSLAQGLMNTEAFF	TGCGCCAGCAGCTTGGCGCAGGGGTTGATGAACACTGAAGCTTTCTTT
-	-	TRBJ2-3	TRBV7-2	CASSLQGSATDTQYF	TGTGCCAGCAGCTTACAGGGCTCGGCCACAGATACGCAGTATTTT
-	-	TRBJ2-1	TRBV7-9	CASSLGREIYNEQFF	TGTGCCAGCAGCTTAGGACGGGAGATCTACAATGAGCAGTTCTTC
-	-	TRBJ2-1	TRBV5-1	CASISPVRNEQFF	TGCGCCAGCATCTCCCCCGTCCGCAATGAGCAGTTCTTC
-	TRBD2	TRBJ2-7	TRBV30	CAYGLAGAYEQYF	TGTGCCTACGGACTAGCGGGAGCTTACGAGCAGTACTTC
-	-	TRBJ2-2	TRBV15	CATSRGTSSGELFF	TGTGCCACCAGCAGGGGCACTTCCTCCGGGGAGCTGTTTTTT
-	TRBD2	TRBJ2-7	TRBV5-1	CASSLTTGTSFSYEQYF	TGCGCCAGCAGCTTGACCACCGGGACTAGTTTTTCCTACGAGCAGTACTTC
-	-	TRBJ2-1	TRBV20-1	CSTGLRDEQFF	TGCAGCACGGGACTCCGGGATGAGCAGTTCTTC
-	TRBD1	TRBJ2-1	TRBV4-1	CASSHGATTGGARNEQFF	TGCGCCAGCAGCCACGGAGCGACCACAGGGGGCGCGAGGAATGAGCAGTTCTTC
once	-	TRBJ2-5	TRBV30	CAWSVQLRGTQYF	TGTGCCTGGAGTGTACAATTGCGGGGGACCCAGTACTTC
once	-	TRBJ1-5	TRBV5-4	CASSSSREPSNQPQHF	TGTGCCAGCAGCTCTTCCCGGGAGCCGAGCAATCAGCCCCAGCATTTT
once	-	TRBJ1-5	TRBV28	CASSRDGRGGQPQHF	TGTGCCAGCAGCCGTGACGGTAGGGGAGGCCAGCCCCAGCATTTT
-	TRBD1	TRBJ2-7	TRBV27	CASSLWGTGAYEQYF	TGTGCCAGCAGTTTATGGGGGACAGGGGCGTACGAGCAGTACTTC